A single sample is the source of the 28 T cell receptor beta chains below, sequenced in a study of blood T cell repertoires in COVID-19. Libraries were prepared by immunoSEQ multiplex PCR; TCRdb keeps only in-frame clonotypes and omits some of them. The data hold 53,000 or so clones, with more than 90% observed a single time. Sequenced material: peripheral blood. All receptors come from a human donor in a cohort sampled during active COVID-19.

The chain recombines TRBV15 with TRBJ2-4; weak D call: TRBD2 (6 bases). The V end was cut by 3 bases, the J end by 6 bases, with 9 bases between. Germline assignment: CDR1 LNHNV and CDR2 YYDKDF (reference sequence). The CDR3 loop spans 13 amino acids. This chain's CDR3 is CATSRTSPNIQYF. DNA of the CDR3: TGTGCCACCAGCAGGACTAGTCCAAACATTCAGTACTTC. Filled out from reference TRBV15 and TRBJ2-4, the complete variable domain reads DAMVIQNPRYQVTQFGKPVTLSCSQTLNHNVMYWYQQKSSQAPKLLFHYYDKDFNNEADTPDNFQSRRPNTSFCFLDIRSPGLGDTAMYLCATSRTSPNIQYFGAGTRLSVL.

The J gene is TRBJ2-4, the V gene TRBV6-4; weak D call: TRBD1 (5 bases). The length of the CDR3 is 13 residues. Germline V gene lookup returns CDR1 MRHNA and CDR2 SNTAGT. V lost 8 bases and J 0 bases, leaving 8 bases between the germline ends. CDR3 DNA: TGTGCCAGCGACAGTAGAGCCAAAAACATTCAGTACTTC. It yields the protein CASDSRAKNIQYF.

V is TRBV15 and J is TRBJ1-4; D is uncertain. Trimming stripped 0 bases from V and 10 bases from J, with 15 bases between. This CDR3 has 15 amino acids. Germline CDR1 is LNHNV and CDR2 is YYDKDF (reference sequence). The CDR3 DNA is TGTGCCACCAGCAGAGATTCGGCCGCGGCACGAAAACTGTTTTTT. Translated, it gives CATSRDSAAARKLFF.

In DNA form, the CDR3 reads TGTGCCAGCAGGGGGGCGGTCGATGAAAAACTGTTTTTT. Residues: CASRGAVDEKLFF. The gene calls are TRBV2 and TRBJ1-4; the D gene is possibly TRBD1 (6 bases). Germline loops: CDR1 SNHLY, CDR2 FYNNEI. This CDR3 has 13 residues. V was trimmed by 6 bases and J by 6 bases, leaving 11 bases between them.

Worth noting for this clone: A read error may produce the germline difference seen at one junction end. CDR3: CASSQVGGGPLF. The CDR3 region has the DNA TGCGCCAGCAGCCAAGTCGGCGGGGGACCCCTCTTT. V usage is TRBV4-1 and J usage is TRBJ2-3; 7 nucleotides agree with TRBD2. The CDR3 has 12 residues. Looked up from germline, CDR1 is MGHRA and CDR2 is YSYEKL.

The CDR3 DNA follows: TGCGCCAGCAGCTTGGGTGACACGCTCTATGGCTACACCTTC. Residues: CASSLGDTLYGYTF. The V gene is TRBV5-1, the J gene TRBJ1-2; no definite D call. The CDR3 covers 14 residues. Germline V gene sequence: CDR1 SGHRS, CDR2 YFSETQ. The V and J ends lost 0 bases and 4 bases respectively, with 10 bases between them.

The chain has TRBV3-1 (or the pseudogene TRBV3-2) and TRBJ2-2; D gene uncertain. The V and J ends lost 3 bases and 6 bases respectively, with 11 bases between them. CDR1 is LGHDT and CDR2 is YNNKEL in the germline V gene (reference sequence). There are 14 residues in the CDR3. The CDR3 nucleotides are TGTGCCAGCAGCCAGCTAGAGCGTTCCGGGGAGCTGTTTTTT. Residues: CASSQLERSGELFF.

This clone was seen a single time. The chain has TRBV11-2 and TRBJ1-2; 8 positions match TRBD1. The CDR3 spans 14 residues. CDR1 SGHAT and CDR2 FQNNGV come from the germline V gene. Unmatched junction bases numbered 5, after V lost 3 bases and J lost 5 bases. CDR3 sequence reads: CASSLTGAPYGYTF. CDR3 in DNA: TGTGCCAGCAGCTTGACAGGGGCCCCATATGGCTACACCTTC. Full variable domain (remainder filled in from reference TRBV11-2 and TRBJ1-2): EAGVAQSPRYKIIEKRQSVAFWCNPISGHATLYWYQQILGQGPKLLIQFQNNGVVDDSQLPKDRFSAERLKGVDSTLKIQPAKLEDSAVYLCASSLTGAPYGYTFGSGTRLTVV.

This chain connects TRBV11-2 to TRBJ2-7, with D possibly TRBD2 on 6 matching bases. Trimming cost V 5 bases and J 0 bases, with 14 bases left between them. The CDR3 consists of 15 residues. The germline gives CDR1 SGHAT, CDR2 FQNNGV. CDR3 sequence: CASSINRDSSYEQYF. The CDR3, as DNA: TGTGCCAGCAGCATTAACCGGGACTCCTCCTACGAGCAGTACTTC.

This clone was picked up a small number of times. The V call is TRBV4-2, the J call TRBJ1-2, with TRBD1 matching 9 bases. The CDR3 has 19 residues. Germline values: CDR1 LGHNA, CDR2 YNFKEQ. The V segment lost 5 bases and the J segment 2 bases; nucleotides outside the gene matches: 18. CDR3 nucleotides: TGTGCCAGCAGCTTCAGATGGAGGACAGGGGCCACGGAAAACTATGGCTACACCTTC. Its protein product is CASSFRWRTGATENYGYTF.

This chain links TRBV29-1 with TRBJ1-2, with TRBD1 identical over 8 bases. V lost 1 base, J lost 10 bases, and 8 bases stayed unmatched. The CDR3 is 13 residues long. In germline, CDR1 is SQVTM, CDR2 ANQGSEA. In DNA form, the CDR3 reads TGCAGCGTTGAAGCCAGGGGGCGCGAGGACTACACCTTC. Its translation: CSVEARGREDYTF.

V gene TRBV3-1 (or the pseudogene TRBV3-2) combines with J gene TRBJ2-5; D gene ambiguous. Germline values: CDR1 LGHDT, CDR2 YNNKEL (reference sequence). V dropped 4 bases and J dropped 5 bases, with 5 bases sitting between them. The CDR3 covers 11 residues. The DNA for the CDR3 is TGTGCCAGCAGCCGTCTTGAGACCCAGTACTTC. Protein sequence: CASSRLETQYF.

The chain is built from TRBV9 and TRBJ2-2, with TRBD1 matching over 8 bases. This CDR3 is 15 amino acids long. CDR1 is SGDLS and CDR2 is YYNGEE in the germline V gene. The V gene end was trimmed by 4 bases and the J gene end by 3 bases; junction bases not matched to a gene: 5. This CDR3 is CASSKTGAYTGELFF. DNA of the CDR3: TGTGCCAGCAGCAAGACAGGGGCCTACACCGGGGAGCTGTTTTTT.

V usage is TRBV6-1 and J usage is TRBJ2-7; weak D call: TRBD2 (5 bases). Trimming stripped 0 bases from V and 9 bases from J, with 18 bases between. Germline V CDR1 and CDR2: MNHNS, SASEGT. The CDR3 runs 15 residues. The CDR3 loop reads CASSEARLTTSGQYF. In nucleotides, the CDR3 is TGTGCCAGCAGTGAAGCGCGTTTGACGACAAGCGGGCAGTACTTC.

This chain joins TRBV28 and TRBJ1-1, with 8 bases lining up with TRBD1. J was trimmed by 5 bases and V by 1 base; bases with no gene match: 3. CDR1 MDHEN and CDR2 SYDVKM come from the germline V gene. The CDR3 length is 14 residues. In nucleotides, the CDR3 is TGTGCCAGCAGTTTATTCAGGGGGCCTACTGAAGCTTTCTTT. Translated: CASSLFRGPTEAFF. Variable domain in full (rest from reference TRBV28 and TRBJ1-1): DVKVTQSSRYLVKRTGEKVFLECVQDMDHENMFWYRQDPGLGLRLIYFSYDVKMKEKGDIPEGYSVSREKKERFSLILESASTNQTSMYLCASSLFRGPTEAFFGQGTRLTVV.

CDR3 protein: CASSRTSGGYNEQFF. The DNA of the CDR3 is TGTGCCAGCAGCCGGACTAGCGGGGGCTACAATGAGCAGTTCTTC. This chain joins TRBV6-6 and TRBJ2-1; 13 bases match TRBD2. Germline loops: CDR1 MNHNY, CDR2 SVGAGI (reference sequence). This CDR3 has 15 residues. V gave up 6 bases and J gave up 3 bases; unmatched junction bases: 2.

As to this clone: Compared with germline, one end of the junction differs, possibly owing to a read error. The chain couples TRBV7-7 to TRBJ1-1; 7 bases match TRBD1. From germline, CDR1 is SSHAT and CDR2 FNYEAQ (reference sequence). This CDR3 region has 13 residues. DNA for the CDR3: TGTGCTAGCAGCCGGGACAGGAACACTGAAGCTTTCTTT. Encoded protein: CASSRDRNTEAFF.

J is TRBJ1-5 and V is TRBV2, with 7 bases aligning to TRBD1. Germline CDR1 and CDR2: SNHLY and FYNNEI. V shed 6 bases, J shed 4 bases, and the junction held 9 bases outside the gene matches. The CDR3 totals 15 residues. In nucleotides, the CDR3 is TGTGCCAGCAGCCCCTGGGACAGCTCGAATCAGCCCCAGCATTTT. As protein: CASSPWDSSNQPQHF.

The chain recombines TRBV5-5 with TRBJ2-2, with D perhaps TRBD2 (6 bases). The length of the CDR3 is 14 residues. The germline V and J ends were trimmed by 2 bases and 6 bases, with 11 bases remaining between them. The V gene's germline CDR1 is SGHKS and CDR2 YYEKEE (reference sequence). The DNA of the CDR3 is TGTGCCAGCAGCTTAGGAGGGGCGGCCGGGGAGCTGTTTTTT. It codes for CASSLGGAAGELFF.

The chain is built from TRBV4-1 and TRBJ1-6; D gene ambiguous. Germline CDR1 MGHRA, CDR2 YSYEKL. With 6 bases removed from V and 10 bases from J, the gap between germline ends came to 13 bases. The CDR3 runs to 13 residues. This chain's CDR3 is CASRSQIKSPLHF. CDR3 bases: TGCGCCAGCAGGTCACAGATAAAATCACCCCTCCACTTT.

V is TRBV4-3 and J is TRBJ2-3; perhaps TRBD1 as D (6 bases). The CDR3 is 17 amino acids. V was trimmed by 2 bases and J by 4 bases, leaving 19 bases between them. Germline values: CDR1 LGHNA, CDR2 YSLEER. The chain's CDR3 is CASSQRWRKGEPDTQYF. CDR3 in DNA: TGCGCCAGCAGCCAAAGATGGCGTAAGGGGGAACCAGATACGCAGTATTTT.

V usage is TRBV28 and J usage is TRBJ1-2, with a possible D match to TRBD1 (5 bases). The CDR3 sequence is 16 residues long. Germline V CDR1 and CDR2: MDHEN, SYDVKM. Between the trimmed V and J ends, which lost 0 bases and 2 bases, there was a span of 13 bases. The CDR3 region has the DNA TGTGCCAGCAGTTTATGGACAGCCTACCAGAACTATGGCTACACCTTC. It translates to CASSLWTAYQNYGYTF.

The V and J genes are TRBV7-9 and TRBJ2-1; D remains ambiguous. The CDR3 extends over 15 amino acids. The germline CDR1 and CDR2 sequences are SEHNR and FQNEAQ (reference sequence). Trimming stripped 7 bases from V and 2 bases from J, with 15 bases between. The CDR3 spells CASTLSASPYNEQFF. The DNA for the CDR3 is TGTGCCAGCACCCTAAGCGCATCCCCCTACAATGAGCAGTTCTTC. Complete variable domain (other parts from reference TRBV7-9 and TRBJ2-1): DTGVSQNPRHKITKRGQNVTFRCDPISEHNRLYWYRQTLGQGPEFLTYFQNEAQLEKSRLLSDRFSAERPKGSFSTLEIQRTEQGDSAMYLCASTLSASPYNEQFFGPGTRLTVL.

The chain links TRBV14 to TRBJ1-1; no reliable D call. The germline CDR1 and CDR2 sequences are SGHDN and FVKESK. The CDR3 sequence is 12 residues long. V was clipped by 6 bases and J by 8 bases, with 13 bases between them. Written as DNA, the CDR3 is TGTGCCAGCAGTCTTCTGGAGGTAGAAGCTTTCTTT. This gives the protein CASSLLEVEAFF.

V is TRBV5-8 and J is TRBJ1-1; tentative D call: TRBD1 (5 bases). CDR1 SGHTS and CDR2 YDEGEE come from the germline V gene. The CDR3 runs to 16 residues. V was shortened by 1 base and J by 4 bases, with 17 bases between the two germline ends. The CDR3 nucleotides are TGTGCCAGCAGCTTGTTGGGGACGGGAGGGTTCACTGAAGCTTTCTTT. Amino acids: CASSLLGTGGFTEAFF.

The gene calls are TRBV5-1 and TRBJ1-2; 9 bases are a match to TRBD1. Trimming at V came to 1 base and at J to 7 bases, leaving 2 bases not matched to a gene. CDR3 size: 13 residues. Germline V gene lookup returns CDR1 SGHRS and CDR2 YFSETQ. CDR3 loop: CASSLTGGGGYTF. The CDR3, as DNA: TGCGCCAGCAGCTTGACAGGGGGCGGTGGCTACACCTTC.

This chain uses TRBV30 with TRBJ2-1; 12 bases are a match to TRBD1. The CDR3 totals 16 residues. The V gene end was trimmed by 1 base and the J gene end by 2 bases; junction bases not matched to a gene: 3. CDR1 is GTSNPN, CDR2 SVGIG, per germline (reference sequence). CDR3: CAWSAGTGGPYNEQFF. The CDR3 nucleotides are TGTGCCTGGAGTGCCGGGACAGGGGGCCCCTACAATGAGCAGTTCTTC. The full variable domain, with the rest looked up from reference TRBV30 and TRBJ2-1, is SQTIHQWPATLVQPVGSPLSLECTVEGTSNPNLYWYRQAAGRGLQLLFYSVGIGQISSEVPQNLSASRPQDRQFILSSKKLLLSDSGFYLCAWSAGTGGPYNEQFFGPGTRLTVL.

The CDR3 is CASSLGSRGSYEQYF. In nucleotides, the CDR3 is TGCGCCAGCAGCTTGGGTAGCAGGGGCTCCTACGAGCAGTACTTC. V gene TRBV5-1 combines with J gene TRBJ2-7, with a possible D match to TRBD1 (6 bases). CDR1 SGHRS and CDR2 YFSETQ come from the germline V gene. V lost 0 bases and J 0 bases, leaving 10 bases between the germline ends. CDR3 length: 15 amino acids.